This T cell receptor beta chain was identified in a study of cytomegalovirus exposure and HLA in healthy donors. Study-level findings and limits: Analyses of presence and absence presupposed an approximately uniform sequencing depth across donors. In a later analysis, specific HLA alleles were associated with 15,000 or so TCR beta sequences at a 0.05 false discovery rate. Reportedly, a later analysis found an Asian-associated ancestry cluster had fewer N-insertions than the approximately 640-donor mean.

Trimming took 1 base from V and 2 from J, leaving 12 bases between them. Germline V gene lookup returns CDR1 SGHTA and CDR2 FQGNSA. CDR3 length: 15 residues. Vbeta (60) and Jbeta (13) primers were used in the PCR. Repertoires were generated with immunoSEQ multiplex PCR, while TCRdb's copy carries only in-frame clones and drops some. This sample has about 130,000 clones; around four fifths occur once, and the top ten carry 15% to 25%. This clone was picked up a small number of times. The antigen is not known. V is TRBV7-2 and J is TRBJ2-7, with D possibly being TRBD1 (6 bases). The receptor's source is a man aged 18 to 30 in good health and CMV-seropositive. The sequenced sample was PBMCs. CDR3 sequence reads: CASSLGGGPPYEQYF. CDR3 DNA sequence: TGTGCCAGCAGCTTAGGTGGGGGCCCCCCCTACGAGCAGTACTTC.